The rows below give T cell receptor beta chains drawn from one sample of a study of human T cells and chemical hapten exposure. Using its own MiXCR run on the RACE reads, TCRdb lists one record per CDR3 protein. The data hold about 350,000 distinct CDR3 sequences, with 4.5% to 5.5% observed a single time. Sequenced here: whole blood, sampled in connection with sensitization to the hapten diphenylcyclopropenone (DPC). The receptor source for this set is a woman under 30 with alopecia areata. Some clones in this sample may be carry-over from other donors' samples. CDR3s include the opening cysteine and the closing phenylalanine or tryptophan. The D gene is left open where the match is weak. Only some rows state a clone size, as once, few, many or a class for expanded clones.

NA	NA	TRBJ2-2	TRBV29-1	CSVGQNTGELFF	TGCAGCGTTGGACAGAACACCGGGGAGCTGTTTTTT
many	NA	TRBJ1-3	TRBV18	CASSPGGTAGNTIYF	TGTGCCAGCTCACCAGGGGGGACCGCTGGAAACACCATATATTTT
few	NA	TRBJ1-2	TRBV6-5	CASSRTGIYGYTF	TGTGCCAGCAGTCGCACGGGCATCTATGGCTACACCTTC
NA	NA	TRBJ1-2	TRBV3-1	CASSQWDVRNYGYTF	TGTGCCAGCAGCCAATGGGACGTACGAAACTATGGCTACACCTTC
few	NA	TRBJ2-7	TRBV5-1	CASSLGNDEQYF	TGCGCCAGCAGCCTAGGAAACGACGAGCAGTACTTC
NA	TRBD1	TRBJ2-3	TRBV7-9	CASSRRQGNTDTQYF	TGTGCCAGCAGCCGCCGACAGGGAAATACAGATACGCAGTATTTT
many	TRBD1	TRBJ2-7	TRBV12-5	CASGFTTAGTGGRSTYEQYF	TGTGCTAGTGGTTTCACAACCGCCGGGACAGGGGGCCGTAGTACCTACGAGCAGTACTTC
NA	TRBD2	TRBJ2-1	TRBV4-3	CASSQSTSGGYNEQFF	TGCGCCAGCAGCCAGTCTACTAGCGGGGGTTACAATGAGCAGTTCTTC
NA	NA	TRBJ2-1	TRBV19	CASSIVSSHSPSGEQFF	TGTGCCAGTAGTATAGTTTCATCCCACAGCCCCTCAGGTGAGCAGTTCTTC
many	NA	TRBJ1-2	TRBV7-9	CASSLGAPSTNYGYTF	TGTGCCAGCAGCTTAGGTGCGCCGTCTACTAACTATGGCTACACCTTC
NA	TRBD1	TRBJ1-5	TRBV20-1	CSAVGQPEGQPQHF	TGCAGTGCGGTGGGACAGCCGGAGGGTCAGCCCCAGCATTTT
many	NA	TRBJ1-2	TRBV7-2	CASSLWSQGYTF	TGTGCCAGCAGCTTATGGTCTCAGGGCTACACCTTC
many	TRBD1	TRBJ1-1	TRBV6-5	CASMSTGVEGAFF	TGTGCCAGCATGTCGACAGGGGTGGAAGGAGCTTTCTTT
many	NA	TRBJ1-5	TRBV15	CATSRERGSGNQPQHF	TGTGCCACCAGCAGAGAGCGGGGGAGCGGCAATCAGCCCCAGCATTTT
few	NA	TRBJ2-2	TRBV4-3	CASSQRRLGIAGELFF	TGCGCCAGCAGCCAAAGGAGACTAGGGATCGCCGGGGAGCTGTTTTTT
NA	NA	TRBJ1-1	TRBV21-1	CASSLIRSDPEAFF	TGTGCCAGCAGCTTGATAAGGTCCGATCCTGAAGCTTTCTTT
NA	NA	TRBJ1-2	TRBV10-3	CAIGGELTNYGYTF	TGTGCCATCGGCGGCGAGCTAACTAACTATGGCTACACCTTC
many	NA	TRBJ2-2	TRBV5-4	CASSSSVDTGELFF	TGTGCCAGCAGCTCTTCAGTGGACACCGGGGAGCTGTTTTTT
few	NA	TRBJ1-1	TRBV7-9	CASSLREGGPNTEAFF	TGTGCCAGCAGCTTACGGGAGGGGGGCCCGAACACTGAAGCTTTCTTT
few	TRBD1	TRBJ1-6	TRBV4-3	CASSHGRTGYNSPLHF	TGCGCCAGCAGCCACGGAAGGACAGGTTATAATTCACCCCTCCACTTT
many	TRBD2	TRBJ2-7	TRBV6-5	CASSYHGTSGVEQYF	TGTGCCAGCAGTTACCACGGGACTAGCGGTGTAGAGCAGTACTTC
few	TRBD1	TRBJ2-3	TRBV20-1	CSASDRESTDTQYF	TGCAGTGCCAGTGACAGGGAAAGTACAGATACGCAGTATTTT
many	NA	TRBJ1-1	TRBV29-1	CSVEEFIKRTEAFF	TGCAGCGTTGAAGAGTTTATCAAAAGGACTGAAGCTTTCTTT
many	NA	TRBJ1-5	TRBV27	CASSPTPEGVSQPQHF	TGTGCCAGCAGTCCTACCCCTGAGGGGGTCTCTCAGCCCCAGCATTTT
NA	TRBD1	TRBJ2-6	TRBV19	CASRRTGLGANVLTF	TGTGCCAGTCGACGGACAGGGTTAGGGGCCAACGTCCTGACTTTC
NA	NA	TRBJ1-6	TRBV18	CASSPAGDSPLHF	TGTGCCAGCTCACCGGCAGGGGATTCACCCCTCCACTTT
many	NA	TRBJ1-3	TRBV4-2	CASSQEIWTSGNTIYF	TGTGCCAGCAGCCAAGAAATCTGGACATCTGGAAACACCATATATTTT
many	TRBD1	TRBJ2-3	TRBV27	CASSIRQGATDTQYF	TGTGCCAGCAGTATACGACAGGGCGCCACAGATACGCAGTATTTT
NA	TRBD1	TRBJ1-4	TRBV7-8	CASSLYRGATNEKLFF	TGTGCCAGCAGCCTCTACAGGGGTGCAACTAATGAAAAACTGTTTTTT
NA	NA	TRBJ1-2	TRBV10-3	CAISAEGNYGYTF	TGTGCCATCAGTGCTGAGGGGAACTATGGCTACACCTTC
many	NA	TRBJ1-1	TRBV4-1	CASSQEEGARAFF	TGCGCCAGCAGCCAAGAGGAGGGCGCGAGAGCTTTCTTT
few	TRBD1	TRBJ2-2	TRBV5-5	CASSPRQGLTGELFF	TGTGCCAGCAGCCCGAGACAGGGATTAACCGGGGAGCTGTTTTTT
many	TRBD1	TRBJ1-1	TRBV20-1	CSARAGGQGGNTEAFF	TGCAGTGCTAGAGCGGGCGGACAGGGAGGGAACACTGAAGCTTTCTTT
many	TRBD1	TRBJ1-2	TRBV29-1	CSVGSRGQSYGYTF	TGCAGCGTTGGATCCAGGGGACAGAGCTATGGCTACACCTTC
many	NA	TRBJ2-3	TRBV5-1	CASSLGQVQPTDTQYF	TGCGCCAGCAGCTTGGGACAGGTCCAGCCCACAGATACGCAGTATTTT
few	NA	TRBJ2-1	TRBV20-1	CSVRYRVLRGRDNNEQFF	TGCAGTGTTAGATACAGGGTTTTGAGGGGCCGCGACAACAATGAGCAGTTCTTC
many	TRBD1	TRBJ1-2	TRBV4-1	CASSPWTGPYGYTF	TGCGCCAGCAGCCCATGGACAGGGCCTTATGGCTACACCTTC
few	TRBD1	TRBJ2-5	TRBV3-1	CASSHPGTGSQETQYF	TGTGCCAGCAGCCACCCAGGGACAGGTTCGCAAGAGACCCAGTACTTC